This TCR beta chain was sequenced in a study of cytomegalovirus exposure and HLA in healthy donors. The study, taken as a whole, reports: TCR beta V segments were, for the most part, productive about 87% or about 30% of the time in an earlier analysis.

A multiplex PCR was run with 60 Vbeta primers and 13 Jbeta primers. The table came from immunoSEQ multiplex PCR; TCRdb's copy has only in-frame clones and leaves some out. The repertoire consists of under 150,000 clones, with 80% occurring once and the leading ten covering roughly 4.2%. Turning to this clone: Its antigen is as yet unknown.

Germline values: CDR1 LNHDA, CDR2 SQIVND (reference sequence). This CDR3 spans 15 amino acids. V shed 3 bases and J 4 bases; nucleotides not matched to a gene: 8. The receptor comes from a woman aged 35 to 49 in good health and CMV-seronegative. The sample consisted of PBMCs. The chain uses TRBV19 and TRBJ2-5; 7 bases are shared with TRBD2. This chain's CDR3 is CASSIRAGITETQYF. CDR3 nucleotide sequence: TGTGCCAGTAGTATTCGAGCGGGAATAACAGAGACCCAGTACTTC. The complete variable domain, with remaining parts taken from reference TRBV19 and TRBJ2-5, reads DGGITQSPKYLFRKEGQNVTLSCEQNLNHDAMYWYRQDPGQGLRLIYYSQIVNDFQKGDIAEGYSVSREKKESFPLTVTSAQKNPTAFYLCASSIRAGITETQYFGPGTRLLVL.